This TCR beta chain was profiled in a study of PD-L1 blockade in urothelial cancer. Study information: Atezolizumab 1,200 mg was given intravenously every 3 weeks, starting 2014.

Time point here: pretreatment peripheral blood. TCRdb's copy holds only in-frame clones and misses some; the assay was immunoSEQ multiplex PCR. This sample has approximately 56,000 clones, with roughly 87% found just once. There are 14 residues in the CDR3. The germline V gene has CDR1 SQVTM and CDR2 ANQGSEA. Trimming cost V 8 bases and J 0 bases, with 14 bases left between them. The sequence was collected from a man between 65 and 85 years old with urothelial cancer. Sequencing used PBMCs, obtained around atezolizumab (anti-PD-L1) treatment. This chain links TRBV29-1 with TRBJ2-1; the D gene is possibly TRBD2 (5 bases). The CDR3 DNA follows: TGCAGCTCAGGAGGACGTAGCTCCTACAATGAGCAGTTCTTC. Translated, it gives CSSGGRSSYNEQFF.